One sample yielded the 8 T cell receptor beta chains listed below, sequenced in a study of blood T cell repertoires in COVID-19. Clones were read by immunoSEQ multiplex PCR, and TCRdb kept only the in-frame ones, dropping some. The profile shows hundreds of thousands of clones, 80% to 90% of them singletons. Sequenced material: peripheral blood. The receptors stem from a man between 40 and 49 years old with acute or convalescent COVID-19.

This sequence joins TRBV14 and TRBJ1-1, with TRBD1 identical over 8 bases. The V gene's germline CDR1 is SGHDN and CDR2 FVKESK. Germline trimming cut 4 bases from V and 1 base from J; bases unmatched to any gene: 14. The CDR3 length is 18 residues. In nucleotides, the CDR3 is TGTGCCAGCAGCCGAGGACCCAGGACAGGGTTAAGGAACACTGAAGCTTTCTTT. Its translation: CASSRGPRTGLRNTEAFF.

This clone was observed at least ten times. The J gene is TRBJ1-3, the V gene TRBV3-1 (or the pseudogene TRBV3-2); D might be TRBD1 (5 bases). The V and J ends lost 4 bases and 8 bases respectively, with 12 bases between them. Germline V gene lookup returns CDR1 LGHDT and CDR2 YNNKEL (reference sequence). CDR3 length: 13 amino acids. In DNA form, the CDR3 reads TGTGCCAGCAGCCCCGGCTCGGGGGACACCATATATTTT. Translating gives CASSPGSGDTIYF.

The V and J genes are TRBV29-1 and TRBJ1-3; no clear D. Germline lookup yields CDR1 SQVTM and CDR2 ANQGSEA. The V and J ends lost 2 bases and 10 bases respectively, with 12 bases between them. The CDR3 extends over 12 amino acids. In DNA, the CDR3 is TGCAGCGTTGAACCCCCTGGAGGAACCATATATTTT. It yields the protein CSVEPPGGTIYF.

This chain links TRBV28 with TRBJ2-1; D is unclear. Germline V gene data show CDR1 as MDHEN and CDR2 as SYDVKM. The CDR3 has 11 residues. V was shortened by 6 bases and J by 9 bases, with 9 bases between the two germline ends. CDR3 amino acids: CASSLRSEQFF. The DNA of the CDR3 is TGTGCCAGCAGCTTGAGGAGTGAGCAGTTCTTC.

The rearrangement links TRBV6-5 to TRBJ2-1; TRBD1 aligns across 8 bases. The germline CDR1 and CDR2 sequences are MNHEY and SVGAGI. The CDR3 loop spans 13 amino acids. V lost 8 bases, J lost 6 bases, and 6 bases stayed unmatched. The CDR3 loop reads CASASTGGNEQFF. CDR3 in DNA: TGTGCCAGCGCATCCACAGGGGGCAATGAGCAGTTCTTC.

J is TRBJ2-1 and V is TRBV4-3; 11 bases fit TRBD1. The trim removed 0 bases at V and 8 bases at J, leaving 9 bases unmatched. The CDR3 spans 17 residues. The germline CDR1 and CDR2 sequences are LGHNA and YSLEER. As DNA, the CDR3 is TGCGCCAGCAGCCAAGAGGGGGACAGGGGGAACGTGGATGAGCAGTTCTTC. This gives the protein CASSQEGDRGNVDEQFF.

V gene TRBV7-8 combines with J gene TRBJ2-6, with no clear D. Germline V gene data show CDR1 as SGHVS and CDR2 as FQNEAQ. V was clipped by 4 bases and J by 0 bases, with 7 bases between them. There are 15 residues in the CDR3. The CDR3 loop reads CASSSPYSGANVLTF. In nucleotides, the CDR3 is TGTGCCAGCAGCTCCCCCTACTCTGGGGCCAACGTCCTGACTTTC.

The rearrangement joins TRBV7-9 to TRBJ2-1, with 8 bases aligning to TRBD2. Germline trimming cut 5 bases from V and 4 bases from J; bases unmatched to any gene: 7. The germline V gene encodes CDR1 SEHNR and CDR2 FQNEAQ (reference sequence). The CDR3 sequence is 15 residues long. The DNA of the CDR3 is TGTGCCAGCAGCCCCGGGACTAGGAGGTACAATGAGCAGTTCTTC. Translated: CASSPGTRRYNEQFF.